This T cell receptor beta chain was found in a study of T-cell reconstitution after alpha-beta-depleted transplantation in children (dated by TCRdb to 2016 to 2017). Turning to the overall study: Using TCR repertoire profiling, the study quantitatively followed how T-cell immune reconstitution unfolded in children after TCRalphabeta/CD19-depleted allogeneic hematopoietic cell transplantation.

What the study reported, not specific to this receptor: The frequencies of hyperexpanded clones fell over the following months, and after one year, T-cell counts and TCRbeta diversity were mostly attributed to newly produced T cells. The high TCRbeta diversity at day 60 in some patients was ascribed to recipient T cells and intrathymic progenitors that had survived conditioning. The apparently early alphabetaT-cell count recovery about two months after transplant was reportedly dependent on only several hundred rapidly expanded clones derived from non-depleted graft cells.

This clonotype was seen at least ten times. It has no known antigen specificity. No quality values exist for individual bases; no much larger clone is one base distant. Preparation of the library involved PCR. Reads for this sample came from an Illumina HiSeq 2500. TCR library preparation used molecular barcoding, with unique molecular identifiers applied to normalize quantification of the TCRbeta repertoire. TCRdb took the public reads, trimmed them with fastp at Q25, ran MiXCR for clone calling and kept in-frame beta chains. One record per CDR3 amino acid sequence lists the most common genes and DNA. The table for this sample lists about 290,000 distinct CDR3 sequences; around a tenth of them were counted only once. The ten largest clones add up to approximately 7% of the sample. V is cut by 2 bases and J by 4 bases, and the space between the germline ends is 20 bases. Looking up the germline V gene yields CDR1 SGHVS and CDR2 FQNEAQ. The CDR3 numbers 17 residues from cysteine through phenylalanine. CDR3 DNA is the only sequence kept; it has 51 bases, read in frame from the first base.

The sample's treatment or condition label, decoded: allogeneic hematopoietic cell transplantation with graft depleted of TCRalphabeta T cells and CD19 B cells. The children who served as transplant recipients had been given grafts of TCRalphabeta/CD19-depleted allogeneic hematopoietic cells. The TCR sequence derives from a boy under two years old with acute myeloid leukemia, due to receive a stem cell transplant. The source was PBMCs, collected before TCRalphabeta/CD19-depleted stem cell transplant. Rearrangement joined TRBV7-8 to TRBJ2-5, with the D assignment possibly TRBD1 or TRBD2, given 6 matching bases for each. CDR3 loop: CASSLPRYPGAGETQYF. In nucleotides, the sequence is TGTGCCAGCAGCTTACCTCGATATCCGGGGGCCGGAGAGACCCAGTACTTC. The full variable domain, with segments outside the CDR3 supplied by the reference TRBV7-8 and TRBJ2-5 proteins, appears as GAGVSQSPRYKVAKRGQDVALRCDPISGHVSLFWYQQALGQGPEFLTYFQNEAQLDKSGLPSDRFFAERPEGSVSTLKIQRTQQEDSAVYLCASSLPRYPGAGETQYFGPGTRLLVL.